This T cell receptor (beta chain) was retrieved from a study of shared clonotypes between healthy human individuals. This clone was found once. Trimming shortened V by 0 bases and J by 5 bases, and 14 bases separated the two germline ends. The CDR3 totals 15 residues. Germline V gene lookup returns CDR1 KGHSY and CDR2 FQNENV. Unsorted PBMC DNA sequencing spanned ten immunoSEQ deep assay plates. Profiling relied on immunoSEQ multiplex PCR, and the TCRdb table lists in-frame clones only, not all of them. This sample carries roughly 450,000 clones, 79% of them seen once, and the ten largest clones take roughly 13%.

The receptor's source is a woman between 40 and 55 years old in good health. Some clones in this sample may be carry-over from other donors' samples. This chain connects TRBV16 to TRBJ2-7; tentative D call: TRBD1 (7 bases). The sequenced material came from PBMCs. The CDR3 region is CASSQSGTAGHEQYF. The CDR3 nucleotides are TGTGCCAGCAGCCAATCAGGGACAGCGGGTCACGAGCAGTACTTC.